Sequencing of this TCR beta chain was carried out in a study of cytomegalovirus exposure and HLA in healthy donors. Study-level results: It was shown in a later analysis that HLA-associated TCR beta chains were more clonally expanded than other, equally common chains. The productive fraction for most TCR beta V segments was about 87% or about 30% in an earlier analysis.

The PCR employed 60 Vbeta primers together with 13 Jbeta primers. Sequenced by immunoSEQ multiplex PCR; TCRdb stores in-frame clones only, minus some. The table includes under 200,000 clones, about 85% detected once. About this clone itself: Its antigen is unknown.

The source of this sequence is a man aged 25-45 years in good health and CMV-seropositive. Sample: PBMCs.

The CDR3 here is CASSYDRPRGGNTIYF. CDR3 DNA sequence: TGTGCCAGCAGTTATGACAGGCCAAGAGGTGGAAACACCATATATTTT. This chain links TRBV6-6 with TRBJ1-3; a possible D gene is TRBD1 (6 bases). CDR1 is MNHNY, CDR2 SVGAGI, per germline (reference sequence). Between the trimmed V and J ends, which lost 3 bases and 3 bases, there was a span of 15 bases. The CDR3 has 16 amino acids.